This is a list of T cell receptor beta chains from one sample in a study of blood T cell repertoires in COVID-19. Measured with immunoSEQ multiplex PCR; TCRdb has only the in-frame clones, and not every one. The data hold approximately 300,000 clones, with around 83% observed a single time. The sample comprised peripheral blood. The receptors originated from a woman between 50 and 59 years old with acute or convalescent COVID-19. The CDR3 runs from the conserved cysteine through the conserved F or W. The order of the fields is D gene, J gene, clone size, V gene, CDR3 protein, CDR3 DNA. D genes are given only for firm matches. Part of the rows lack a size; the others show once, few, many or a class for expanded clones.

D gene: TRBD1; J gene: TRBJ2-3; clone size: NA; V gene: TRBV4-3; CDR3 protein: CASSQGQPDRVKDTQYF; CDR3 DNA: TGCGCCAGCAGCCAAGGGCAACCAGACAGGGTGAAGGATACGCAGTATTTT
D gene: TRBD1; J gene: TRBJ1-1; clone size: NA; V gene: TRBV2; CDR3 protein: CASSETPGGEGTFF; CDR3 DNA: TGTGCCAGCAGTGAAACGCCAGGGGGCGAAGGGACTTTCTTT
D gene: TRBD2; J gene: TRBJ2-3; clone size: NA; V gene: TRBV19; CDR3 protein: CASSIGLAGDPDTQYF; CDR3 DNA: TGTGCCAGTAGTATAGGGCTAGCGGGAGACCCAGATACGCAGTATTTT
D gene: NA; J gene: TRBJ1-2; clone size: NA; V gene: TRBV27; CDR3 protein: CASSLWSRGQSYGYTF; CDR3 DNA: TGTGCCAGCAGTTTATGGTCGCGGGGGCAGTCCTATGGCTACACCTTC
D gene: NA; J gene: TRBJ2-1; clone size: NA; V gene: TRBV2; CDR3 protein: CASMELGRGTYNEQFF; CDR3 DNA: TGTGCCAGCATGGAGCTCGGGCGGGGAACCTACAATGAGCAGTTCTTC
D gene: NA; J gene: TRBJ2-7; clone size: once; V gene: TRBV19; CDR3 protein: CASSALPGTYEQYF; CDR3 DNA: TGTGCCAGTAGTGCGCTCCCCGGGACCTACGAGCAGTACTTC
D gene: TRBD2; J gene: TRBJ2-1; clone size: NA; V gene: TRBV5-4; CDR3 protein: CASSLGSGGADNEQFF; CDR3 DNA: TGTGCCAGCAGCTTGGGGAGCGGGGGGGCAGACAATGAGCAGTTCTTC
D gene: NA; J gene: TRBJ1-2; clone size: NA; V gene: TRBV5-1; CDR3 protein: CASSLEQSFRGYTF; CDR3 DNA: TGCGCCAGCAGCCTGGAACAGAGTTTCAGAGGCTACACCTTC
D gene: TRBD1; J gene: TRBJ2-2; clone size: NA; V gene: TRBV5-1; CDR3 protein: CASSPTTGWVTGELFF; CDR3 DNA: TGCGCCAGCAGCCCCACGACAGGGTGGGTCACCGGGGAGCTGTTTTTT
D gene: TRBD1; J gene: TRBJ2-1; clone size: NA; V gene: TRBV27; CDR3 protein: CASSLGTGYNEQFF; CDR3 DNA: TGTGCCAGCAGTCTCGGGACAGGGTACAATGAGCAGTTCTTC
D gene: NA; J gene: TRBJ2-1; clone size: many; V gene: TRBV21-1; CDR3 protein: CASSKVYRTGESYSYNEQFF; CDR3 DNA: TGTGCCAGCAGCAAAGTTTATCGGACAGGGGAAAGTTACTCCTACAATGAGCAGTTCTTC
D gene: NA; J gene: TRBJ2-2; clone size: NA; V gene: TRBV6-4; CDR3 protein: CASSDSIVATGELFF; CDR3 DNA: TGTGCCAGCAGTGACTCGATAGTTGCCACCGGGGAGCTGTTTTTT
D gene: TRBD1; J gene: TRBJ1-3; clone size: NA; V gene: TRBV5-4; CDR3 protein: CASSSQGVSGNTIYF; CDR3 DNA: TGTGCCAGCAGCTCACAGGGGGTTTCAGGAAACACCATATATTTT
D gene: TRBD2; J gene: TRBJ2-2; clone size: few; V gene: TRBV7-2; CDR3 protein: CASSFQRGNTGELFF; CDR3 DNA: TGTGCCAGCAGCTTTCAGCGGGGTAACACCGGGGAGCTGTTTTTT
D gene: TRBD1; J gene: TRBJ1-1; clone size: NA; V gene: TRBV12-3/TRBV12-4; CDR3 protein: CASSHRGTEAFF; CDR3 DNA: TGTGCCAGCAGCCACAGGGGCACTGAAGCTTTCTTT
D gene: NA; J gene: TRBJ2-5; clone size: NA; V gene: TRBV7-2; CDR3 protein: CASSLGSYQETQYF; CDR3 DNA: TGTGCCAGCAGCTTAGGGAGCTACCAAGAGACCCAGTACTTC
D gene: TRBD2; J gene: TRBJ2-5; clone size: NA; V gene: TRBV3-1/TRBV3-2; CDR3 protein: CASSQAGRPAGTETQYF; CDR3 DNA: TGTGCCAGCAGCCAAGCAGGGAGGCCAGCGGGGACGGAGACCCAGTACTTC
D gene: TRBD1; J gene: TRBJ1-1; clone size: NA; V gene: TRBV7-3; CDR3 protein: CASSLNDRDEAFF; CDR3 DNA: TGTGCCAGCAGCTTAAATGACAGGGACGAAGCTTTCTTT
D gene: TRBD1; J gene: TRBJ2-2; clone size: NA; V gene: TRBV19; CDR3 protein: CASTRQGAVGELFF; CDR3 DNA: TGTGCCAGTACCCGACAGGGGGCGGTCGGGGAGCTGTTTTTT
D gene: NA; J gene: TRBJ1-2; clone size: NA; V gene: TRBV7-2; CDR3 protein: CASSLGGRLDYGYTF; CDR3 DNA: TGTGCCAGCAGCTTAGGCGGGAGGTTGGACTATGGCTACACCTTC
D gene: TRBD1; J gene: TRBJ2-2; clone size: once; V gene: TRBV30; CDR3 protein: CAWSAGTDNTGELFF; CDR3 DNA: TGTGCCTGGAGTGCCGGGACAGACAACACCGGGGAGCTGTTTTTT
D gene: TRBD1; J gene: TRBJ2-1; clone size: NA; V gene: TRBV11-3; CDR3 protein: CASSLGQGGYNEQFF; CDR3 DNA: TGTGCCAGCAGCCTGGGACAGGGAGGGTACAATGAGCAGTTCTTC
D gene: TRBD1; J gene: TRBJ2-6; clone size: NA; V gene: TRBV5-1; CDR3 protein: CASRQGTGANVLTF; CDR3 DNA: TGCGCCAGCCGACAGGGCACTGGGGCCAACGTCCTGACTTTC
D gene: NA; J gene: TRBJ2-5; clone size: few; V gene: TRBV18; CDR3 protein: CASSPPSRETQYF; CDR3 DNA: TGTGCCAGCTCACCACCGTCTAGGGAGACCCAGTACTTC
D gene: TRBD1; J gene: TRBJ2-6; clone size: NA; V gene: TRBV27; CDR3 protein: CASSPGDRGFSGANVLTF; CDR3 DNA: TGTGCCAGCAGTCCTGGGGACAGGGGCTTCTCTGGGGCCAACGTCCTGACTTTC
D gene: TRBD1; J gene: TRBJ1-1; clone size: NA; V gene: TRBV3-1/TRBV3-2; CDR3 protein: CASSPQGKSTEAFF; CDR3 DNA: TGTGCCAGCAGCCCACAGGGGAAAAGCACTGAAGCTTTCTTT
D gene: NA; J gene: TRBJ1-5; clone size: NA; V gene: TRBV7-9; CDR3 protein: CASSFGVSGSNQPQHF; CDR3 DNA: TGTGCCAGCAGTTTCGGGGTCTCGGGAAGCAATCAGCCCCAGCATTTT
D gene: NA; J gene: TRBJ2-7; clone size: NA; V gene: TRBV6-2/TRBV6-3; CDR3 protein: CASSQLDRAEGSYEQYF; CDR3 DNA: TGTGCCAGCAGTCAACTGGACCGAGCCGAGGGCTCCTACGAGCAGTACTTC
D gene: TRBD1; J gene: TRBJ2-7; clone size: NA; V gene: TRBV5-1; CDR3 protein: CASSRTGGPYEQYF; CDR3 DNA: TGCGCCAGCAGCCGGACAGGGGGGCCCTACGAGCAGTACTTC
D gene: NA; J gene: TRBJ1-1; clone size: NA; V gene: TRBV18; CDR3 protein: CASSDNRGLTEAFF; CDR3 DNA: TGTGCCAGCTCAGATAATCGAGGGCTCACTGAAGCTTTCTTT
D gene: NA; J gene: TRBJ2-1; clone size: once; V gene: TRBV18; CDR3 protein: CASSWTEDNEQFF; CDR3 DNA: TGTGCCAGCTCCTGGACGGAGGACAATGAGCAGTTCTTC
D gene: TRBD1; J gene: TRBJ1-3; clone size: NA; V gene: TRBV2; CDR3 protein: CASRTGYGNTIYF; CDR3 DNA: TGTGCCAGCAGGACAGGGTATGGAAACACCATATATTTT
D gene: TRBD1; J gene: TRBJ2-5; clone size: NA; V gene: TRBV7-2; CDR3 protein: CASTRGQGETQYF; CDR3 DNA: TGTGCCAGCACCCGCGGACAGGGAGAGACCCAGTACTTC
D gene: TRBD1; J gene: TRBJ1-1; clone size: NA; V gene: TRBV9; CDR3 protein: CASSVSGQGGEAFF; CDR3 DNA: TGTGCCAGCAGCGTATCCGGACAGGGGGGTGAAGCTTTCTTT
D gene: NA; J gene: TRBJ1-3; clone size: NA; V gene: TRBV5-1; CDR3 protein: CASSALTGISGNTIYF; CDR3 DNA: TGCGCCAGCAGCGCCCTAACAGGGATCTCTGGAAACACCATATATTTT
D gene: NA; J gene: TRBJ1-2; clone size: NA; V gene: TRBV11-2; CDR3 protein: CASSPGDIRRGYTF; CDR3 DNA: TGTGCCAGCAGCCCTGGGGACATACGACGTGGCTACACCTTC
D gene: TRBD1; J gene: TRBJ2-2; clone size: NA; V gene: TRBV10-3; CDR3 protein: CAISGDRGGTGELFF; CDR3 DNA: TGTGCCATCAGTGGGGACAGGGGAGGGACCGGGGAGCTGTTTTTT
D gene: NA; J gene: TRBJ2-7; clone size: NA; V gene: TRBV6-5; CDR3 protein: CASSPSIHEQYF; CDR3 DNA: TGTGCCAGCAGTCCCAGTATCCACGAGCAGTACTTC
D gene: TRBD1; J gene: TRBJ2-1; clone size: NA; V gene: TRBV5-1; CDR3 protein: CASSSMTGVSYNEQFF; CDR3 DNA: TGCGCCAGCAGCTCAATGACAGGGGTTAGCTACAATGAGCAGTTCTTC
D gene: TRBD2; J gene: TRBJ2-2; clone size: NA; V gene: TRBV4-1; CDR3 protein: CASSHLGLAGGDGELFF; CDR3 DNA: TGCGCCAGCAGCCACTTGGGACTAGCGGGGGGGGACGGGGAGCTGTTTTTT
D gene: TRBD1; J gene: TRBJ2-1; clone size: NA; V gene: TRBV7-3; CDR3 protein: CASSPRQGGLNEQFF; CDR3 DNA: TGTGCCAGCAGCCCTCGACAGGGGGGACTGAATGAGCAGTTCTTC
D gene: TRBD1; J gene: TRBJ1-6; clone size: once; V gene: TRBV10-3; CDR3 protein: CAISESGTVLHF; CDR3 DNA: TGTGCCATCAGTGAGTCGGGGACAGTACTCCACTTT
D gene: NA; J gene: TRBJ2-5; clone size: NA; V gene: TRBV29-1; CDR3 protein: CSVELAPETQYF; CDR3 DNA: TGCAGCGTTGAACTAGCTCCGGAGACCCAGTACTTC
D gene: TRBD1; J gene: TRBJ2-7; clone size: NA; V gene: TRBV7-3; CDR3 protein: CASSPSGQAGFKYF; CDR3 DNA: TGTGCCAGCAGTCCTTCGGGACAGGCGGGATTTAAGTACTTC
D gene: NA; J gene: TRBJ1-1; clone size: NA; V gene: TRBV24-1; CDR3 protein: CATSRPEDTEAFF; CDR3 DNA: TGTGCCACCAGCAGACCGGAGGACACTGAAGCTTTCTTT
D gene: TRBD2; J gene: TRBJ2-3; clone size: NA; V gene: TRBV3-1/TRBV3-2; CDR3 protein: CPRRPGIAGGAGGTDTQYF; CDR3 DNA: TGTCCCCGCCGCCCGGGGATCGCGGGGGGGGCCGGGGGCACAGATACGCAGTATTTT
D gene: NA; J gene: TRBJ1-3; clone size: NA; V gene: TRBV6-6; CDR3 protein: CASSRTRGTSGNTIYF; CDR3 DNA: TGTGCCAGCAGTCGAACCCGAGGGACATCCGGAAACACCATATATTTT
D gene: TRBD1; J gene: TRBJ2-1; clone size: NA; V gene: TRBV4-2; CDR3 protein: CASSQRGQGLTNTDNEQFF; CDR3 DNA: TGTGCCAGCAGCCAGAGAGGACAGGGGTTGACCAATACGGACAATGAGCAGTTCTTC
D gene: NA; J gene: TRBJ1-1; clone size: once; V gene: TRBV9; CDR3 protein: CASSPQDSLTEAFF; CDR3 DNA: TGTGCCAGCAGCCCTCAGGACAGCCTCACTGAAGCTTTCTTT
D gene: NA; J gene: TRBJ1-1; clone size: NA; V gene: TRBV27; CDR3 protein: CASSLWGVETEAFF; CDR3 DNA: TGTGCCAGCAGTTTATGGGGGGTAGAGACTGAAGCTTTCTTT
D gene: TRBD1; J gene: TRBJ1-1; clone size: NA; V gene: TRBV20-1; CDR3 protein: CSASTGGATEAFF; CDR3 DNA: TGCAGTGCTAGTACAGGGGGCGCAACTGAAGCTTTCTTT
D gene: TRBD1; J gene: TRBJ2-5; clone size: NA; V gene: TRBV11-3; CDR3 protein: CASSIGTAREETQYF; CDR3 DNA: TGTGCCAGCAGCATCGGGACAGCCCGAGAGGAGACCCAGTACTTC
D gene: NA; J gene: TRBJ2-1; clone size: NA; V gene: TRBV6-5; CDR3 protein: CASSYSRDEQFF; CDR3 DNA: TGTGCCAGCAGTTACTCAAGAGATGAGCAGTTCTTC